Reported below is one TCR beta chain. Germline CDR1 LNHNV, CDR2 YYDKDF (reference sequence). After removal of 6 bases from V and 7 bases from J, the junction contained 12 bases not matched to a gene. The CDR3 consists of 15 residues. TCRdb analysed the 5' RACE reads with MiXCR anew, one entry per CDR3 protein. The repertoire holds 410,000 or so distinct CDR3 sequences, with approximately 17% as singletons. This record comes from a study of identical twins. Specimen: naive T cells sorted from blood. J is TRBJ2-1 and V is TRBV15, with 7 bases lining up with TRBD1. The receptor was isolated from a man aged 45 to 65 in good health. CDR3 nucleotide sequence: TGTGCCACCAGTTCTTTGACAGGGAGAACGAATGAGCAGTTCTTC. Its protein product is CATSSLTGRTNEQFF.